This entry is about one TCR beta chain. This clonotype has more than one count but fewer than ten. The target of this receptor is not known. No base quality information exists; no much larger clone differs at one position. Sequencer: Illumina HiSeq 2500. Quantitative 5'-RACE with molecular barcodes was the method used to prepare the TCR beta libraries. The source study handled its data this way. To identify disease-linked TCR variants, a new computational method was used, one built on a probabilistic model of VDJ rearrangement. TCRdb applied fastp at Q25 and MiXCR to the public reads, then kept only in-frame beta chains. One record per CDR3 amino acid sequence lists the most common genes and DNA. These V and J calls originate from TCRdb's pipeline instead of the authors' own analysis. Here the sample has hundreds of thousands of distinct CDR3 sequences; over 15% occur a single time. Less than 9.5% of the sample lies in the top ten.

The source of the sample is a study of CD8 T cells in ankylosing spondylitis (dated by TCRdb to 2015 to 2018). Looking at the study overall: The study set out to find disease-linked TCR variants by profiling T cell receptor beta repertoires in ankylosing spondylitis patients and healthy donors. Peripheral blood was sampled, and synovial fluid was also collected from ankylosing spondylitis patients. In total, the full study cohort was made up of approximately 99 healthy donors and approximately 27 ankylosing spondylitis patients.

General study outcomes and caveats: Some motif variants were previously reported in synovial fluid and blood of reactive arthritis patients, suggesting common disease-initiation mechanisms. A CD8+ phenotype was shown by the disease-linked clones, which were found at relatively low frequencies in peripheral blood. According to the report, matched synovial fluid samples from ankylosing spondylitis patients were significantly enriched for the disease-linked clones. Blood from ankylosing spondylitis patients appeared to be characterized by a TCR beta motif made up of seven or eight highly homologous amino acid variants.

This clonotype was obtained from a male donor with ankylosing spondylitis or in good health (not recorded which). The sequencing input was blood, either unsorted or a sorted T cell fraction (not recorded which).

The CDR3 protein is CASSLDPGQGYNEQFF. The nucleotide sequence is TGTGCCAGCAGCTTAGATCCCGGACAGGGCTACAATGAGCAGTTCTTC. The rearranged chain carries TRBV11-2 and TRBJ2-1; TRBD1 lines up with 8 middle nucleotides. Its CDR3 holds 16 amino acids, cysteine through phenylalanine. Just CDR3 DNA is preserved here, 48 bases in frame from base 1. From the germline V gene, CDR1 is SGHAT and CDR2 is FQNNGV. V trim: 0 bases; J trim: 3 bases; unmatched bases: 4.